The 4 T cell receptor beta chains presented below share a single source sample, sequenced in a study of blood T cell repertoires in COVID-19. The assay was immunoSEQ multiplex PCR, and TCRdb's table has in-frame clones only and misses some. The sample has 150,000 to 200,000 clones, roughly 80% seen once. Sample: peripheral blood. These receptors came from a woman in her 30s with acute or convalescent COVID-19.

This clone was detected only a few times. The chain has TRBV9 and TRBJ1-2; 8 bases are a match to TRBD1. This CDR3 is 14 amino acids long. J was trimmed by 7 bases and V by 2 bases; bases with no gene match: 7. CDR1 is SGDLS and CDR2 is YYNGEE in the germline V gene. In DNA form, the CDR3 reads TGTGCCAGCAGCGTCACCCAGGGGGCTGGTGGCTACACCTTC. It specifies CASSVTQGAGGYTF.

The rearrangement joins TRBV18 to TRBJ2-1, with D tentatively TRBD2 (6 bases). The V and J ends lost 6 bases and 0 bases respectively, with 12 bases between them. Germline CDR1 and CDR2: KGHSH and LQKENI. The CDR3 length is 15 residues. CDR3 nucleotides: TGTGCCAGCTCCCCGACTAGAAGCTCCTACAATGAGCAGTTCTTC. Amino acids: CASSPTRSSYNEQFF.

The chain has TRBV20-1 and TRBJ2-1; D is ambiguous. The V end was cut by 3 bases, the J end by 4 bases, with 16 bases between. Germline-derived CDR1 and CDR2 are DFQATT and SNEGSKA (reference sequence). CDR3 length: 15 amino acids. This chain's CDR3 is CSASWPSPIYNEQFF. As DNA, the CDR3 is TGCAGTGCTAGTTGGCCGTCCCCGATTTACAATGAGCAGTTCTTC.

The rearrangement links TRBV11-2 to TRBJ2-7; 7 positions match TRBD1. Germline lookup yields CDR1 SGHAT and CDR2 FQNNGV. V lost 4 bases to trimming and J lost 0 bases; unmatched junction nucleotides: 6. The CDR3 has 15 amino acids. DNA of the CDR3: TGTGCCAGCAGCTCGACAGGGAGTACCTCCTACGAGCAGTACTTC. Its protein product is CASSSTGSTSYEQYF.